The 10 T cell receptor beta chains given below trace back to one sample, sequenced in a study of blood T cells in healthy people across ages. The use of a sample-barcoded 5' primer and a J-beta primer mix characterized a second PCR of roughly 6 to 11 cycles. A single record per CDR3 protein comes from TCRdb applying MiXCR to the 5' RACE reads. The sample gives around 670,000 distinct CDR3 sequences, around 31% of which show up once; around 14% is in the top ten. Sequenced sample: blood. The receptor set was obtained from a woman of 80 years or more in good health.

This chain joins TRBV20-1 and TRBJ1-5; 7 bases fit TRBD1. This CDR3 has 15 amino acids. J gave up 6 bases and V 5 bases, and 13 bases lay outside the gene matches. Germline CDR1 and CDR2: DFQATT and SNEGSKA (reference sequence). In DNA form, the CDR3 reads TGCAGTGCTGAACATGGAGGGGGCTTAAGTCAGCCCCAGCATTTT. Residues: CSAEHGGGLSQPQHF.

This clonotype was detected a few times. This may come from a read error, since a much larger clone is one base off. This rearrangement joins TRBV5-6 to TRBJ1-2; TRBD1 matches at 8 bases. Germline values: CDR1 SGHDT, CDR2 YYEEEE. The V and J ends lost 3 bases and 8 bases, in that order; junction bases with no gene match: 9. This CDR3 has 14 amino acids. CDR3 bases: TGTGCCAGCAGCTGGTTACAGGGGGTGAGCGGCTACACCTTC. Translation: CASSWLQGVSGYTF.

The CDR3 loop reads CASSFQRGNEKLFF. The DNA for the CDR3 is TGTGCCAGCAGCTTCCAACGGGGTAATGAAAAACTGTTTTTT. The V and J genes are TRBV7-9 and TRBJ1-4; no definite D call. This CDR3 is built from 14 residues. The V gene lost 3 bases and the J gene lost 4 bases, with 9 bases spanning the gap. Germline V gene lookup returns CDR1 SEHNR and CDR2 FQNEAQ (reference sequence).

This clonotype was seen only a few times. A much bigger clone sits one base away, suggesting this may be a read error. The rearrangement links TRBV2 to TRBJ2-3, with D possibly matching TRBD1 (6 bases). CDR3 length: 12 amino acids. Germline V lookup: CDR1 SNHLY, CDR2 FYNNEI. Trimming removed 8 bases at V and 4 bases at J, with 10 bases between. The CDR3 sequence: CASGAGADTQYF. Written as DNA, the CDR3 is TGTGCCAGCGGGGCAGGGGCAGATACGCAGTATTTT.

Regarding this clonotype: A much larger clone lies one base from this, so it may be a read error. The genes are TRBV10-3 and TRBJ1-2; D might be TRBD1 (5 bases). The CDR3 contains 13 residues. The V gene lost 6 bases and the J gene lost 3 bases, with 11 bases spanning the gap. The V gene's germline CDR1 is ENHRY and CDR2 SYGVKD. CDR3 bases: TGTGCCATCAGGGAGGGGCTGGACTATGGCTACACCTTC. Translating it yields CAIREGLDYGYTF.

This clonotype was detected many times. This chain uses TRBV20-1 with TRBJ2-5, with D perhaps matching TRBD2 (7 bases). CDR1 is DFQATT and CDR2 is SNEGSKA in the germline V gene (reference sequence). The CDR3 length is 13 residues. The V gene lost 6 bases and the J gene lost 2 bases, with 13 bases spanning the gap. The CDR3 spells CSAWGGGQETQYF. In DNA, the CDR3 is TGCAGTGCCTGGGGAGGGGGACAAGAGACCCAGTACTTC.

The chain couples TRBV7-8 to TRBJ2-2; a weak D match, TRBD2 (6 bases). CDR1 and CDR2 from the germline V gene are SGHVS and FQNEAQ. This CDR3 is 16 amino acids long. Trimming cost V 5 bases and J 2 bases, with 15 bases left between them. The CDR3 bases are TGTGCCAGCAGCACCAAGATCGGGGGTAACACCGGGGAGCTGTTTTTT. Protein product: CASSTKIGGNTGELFF.

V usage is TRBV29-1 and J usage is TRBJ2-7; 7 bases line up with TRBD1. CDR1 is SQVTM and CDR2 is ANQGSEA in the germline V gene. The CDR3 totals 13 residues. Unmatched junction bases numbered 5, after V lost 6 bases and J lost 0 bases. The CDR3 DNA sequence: TGCAGCGTGAGGGGGCGAAACTCCTACGAGCAGTACTTC. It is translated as CSVRGRNSYEQYF.

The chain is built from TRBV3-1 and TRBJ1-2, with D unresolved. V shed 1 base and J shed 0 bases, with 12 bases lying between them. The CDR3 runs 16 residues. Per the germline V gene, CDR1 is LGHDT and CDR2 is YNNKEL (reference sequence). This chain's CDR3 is CASSQGQPGTNYGYTF. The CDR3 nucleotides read TGTGCCAGCAGCCAAGGTCAGCCGGGAACTAACTATGGCTACACCTTC.

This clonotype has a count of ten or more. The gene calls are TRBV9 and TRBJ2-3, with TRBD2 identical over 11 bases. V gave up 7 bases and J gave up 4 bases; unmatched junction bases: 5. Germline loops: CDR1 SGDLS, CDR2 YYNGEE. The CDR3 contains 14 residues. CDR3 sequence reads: CASAIAGGPDTQYF. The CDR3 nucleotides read TGTGCCAGCGCTATAGCGGGGGGGCCAGATACGCAGTATTTT.